The entry below describes one T cell receptor beta chain. Its target is not known. Based on CD45RO/CCR7/CD25/CD127/CD95/CD27, CD4+ regulatory, stem cell-like memory, naive and central memory cells were sorted. Post-sort purity exceeded 98% for all sorted populations. This specimen comes from a study of beta chain features in type 1 diabetes. Study-level points and caveats: Within patients, naive, central memory and Treg TCRB repertoires seemed more similar than within healthy donors. TCRB CDR3 length was moderately but significantly reduced in all four CD4+ subsets of Type 1 diabetes patients.

This CDR3 is built from 16 residues. Germline V CDR1 and CDR2: SGHRS, YFSETQ. J lost 4 bases, V lost 4 bases, and 10 bases had no gene match. The investigators reverse transcribed all of the isolated RNA, so they sequenced expressed TCRB transcripts. Naive, central memory and regulatory T cell samples produced a mean of around 4 million reads. The repertoire was sequenced with immunoSEQ multiplex PCR; TCRdb's copy has only in-frame clones and lacks some. Here the sample spans more than 550,000 clones, around an eighth being singletons. The source is a man aged 18 to 29 with type 1 diabetes. J is TRBJ2-3 and V is TRBV5-1; 9 bases map to TRBD2. Sequenced input: naive CD4+ T cells from blood. CDR3 region: CASSQWTSELSDTQYF. Written as DNA, the CDR3 is TGCGCCAGCAGCCAGTGGACTAGCGAATTGTCAGATACGCAGTATTTT.